These 29 T cell receptor beta chains came from one sample sequenced in a study of T cell changes during pregnancy in multiple sclerosis. TCRdb keeps only in-frame clones here, not all; method: immunoSEQ multiplex PCR. The table shows tens of thousands of clones, with around 93% occurring only once. This specimen consisted of peripheral blood, obtained in the third trimester of pregnancy. These receptors were taken from a female donor in good health, enrolled as a control in a pregnancy study.

The V call is TRBV5-5, the J call TRBJ2-7; D perhaps matches TRBD2 (6 bases). Per germline, CDR1 SGHKS and CDR2 YYEKEE (reference sequence). CDR3 length equals 15 residues. V lost 4 bases and J 5 bases, leaving 19 bases between the germline ends. CDR3 in amino acids: CASSLPWRVKDEQYF. CDR3 DNA: TGTGCCAGCAGCCTACCTTGGAGGGTAAAAGACGAGCAGTACTTC.

The gene calls are TRBV28 and TRBJ1-3, with 7 bases fitting TRBD1. Losses at the gene ends were 5 bases for V and 3 bases for J; bases not matched to a gene: 4. The germline gives CDR1 MDHEN, CDR2 SYDVKM. This CDR3 is built from 14 residues. CDR3 sequence: CASSKTGSGNTIYF. The CDR3 nucleotides are TGTGCCAGCAGTAAGACAGGGAGTGGAAACACCATATATTTT.

V gene TRBV15 combines with J gene TRBJ1-4; 10 bases map to TRBD1. The CDR3 runs 14 residues. Germline V lookup: CDR1 LNHNV, CDR2 YYDKDF (reference sequence). V was clipped by 4 bases and J by 7 bases; unmatched bases: 3. CDR3 residues: CATSNDRGREKLFF. DNA for the CDR3: TGTGCCACCAGCAATGACAGGGGGCGTGAAAAACTGTTTTTT.

The chain has TRBV28 and TRBJ2-3, with D perhaps TRBD2 (6 bases). CDR1 is MDHEN and CDR2 is SYDVKM in the germline V gene. Between the trimmed V and J ends, which lost 6 bases and 0 bases, there was a span of 13 bases. This CDR3 has 15 residues. CDR3 sequence reads: CASRGRGRSTDTQYF. Written as DNA, the CDR3 is TGTGCCAGCAGGGGGCGGGGTAGGAGCACAGATACGCAGTATTTT.

The chain has TRBV5-1 and TRBJ2-1; tentatively, D is TRBD2 (6 bases). The germline V gene encodes CDR1 SGHRS and CDR2 YFSETQ. The length of the CDR3 is 15 residues. V gave up 4 bases and J gave up 4 bases, with 15 bases separating them. The CDR3 region has the DNA TGCGCCAGCAGCCTGGGACTTGAACCTTACAATGAGCAGTTCTTC. Translation: CASSLGLEPYNEQFF. The entire variable domain, with the rest obtained from reference TRBV5-1 and TRBJ2-1, is as follows: KAGVTQTPRYLIKTRGQQVTLSCSPISGHRSVSWYQQTPGQGLQFLFEYFSETQRNKGNFPGRFSGRQFSNSRSEMNVSTLELGDSALYLCASSLGLEPYNEQFFGPGTRLTVL.

The rearrangement links TRBV29-1 to TRBJ2-3; 10 bases align to TRBD2. The CDR3 sequence is 13 residues long. V shed 5 bases and J 4 bases; nucleotides not matched to a gene: 3. Germline loops: CDR1 SQVTM, CDR2 ANQGSEA. DNA of the CDR3: TGCAGCGTTCTAGCGGGAGCAGCAGATACGCAGTATTTT. Protein sequence: CSVLAGAADTQYF.

This chain uses TRBV28 with TRBJ2-7, with 9 bases matching TRBD2. With V trimmed by 6 bases and J by 6 bases, 12 bases remained unmatched. The CDR3 totals 15 residues. Germline values: CDR1 MDHEN, CDR2 SYDVKM. The CDR3 DNA sequence: TGTGCCAGCAGGCCGGCTATAGCGGGAGTCCGCGAGCAGTACTTC. Its protein product is CASRPAIAGVREQYF.

The V gene is TRBV4-1, the J gene TRBJ2-7; D is uncertain. The CDR3 is made up of 15 amino acids. With 0 bases removed from V and 2 bases from J, the gap between germline ends came to 11 bases. Germline-derived CDR1 and CDR2 are MGHRA and YSYEKL. The DNA for the CDR3 is TGCGCCAGCAGCCAAGATACAACAAGTGCCTACGAGCAGTACTTC. It codes for CASSQDTTSAYEQYF.

The chain uses TRBV7-9 and TRBJ2-7; 7 nucleotides match TRBD2. The germline gives CDR1 SEHNR, CDR2 FQNEAQ (reference sequence). With V trimmed by 0 bases and J by 5 bases, 7 bases remained unmatched. CDR3 size: 15 residues. In DNA form, the CDR3 reads TGTGCCAGCAGCTTAGCAATCGGGACTACCCACGAGCAGTACTTC. Residues: CASSLAIGTTHEQYF.

The chain couples TRBV6-1 to TRBJ2-5; D gene unclear. Germline assignment: CDR1 MNHNS and CDR2 SASEGT. The CDR3 has 11 amino acids. The V and J ends lost 8 bases and 5 bases respectively, with 9 bases between them. This CDR3 is CASQYLETQYF. CDR3 in DNA: TGTGCCAGCCAGTACCTGGAGACCCAGTACTTC.

The chain recombines TRBV5-6 with TRBJ2-7, with unresolved D. Per germline, CDR1 SGHDT and CDR2 YYEEEE. V lost 0 bases, J lost 0 bases, and 7 bases lay in between. The CDR3 totals 14 residues. CDR3 in DNA: TGTGCCAGCAGCTTGGGACTGAGCTCCTACGAGCAGTACTTC. It specifies CASSLGLSSYEQYF. Drawing the rest from reference TRBV5-6 and TRBJ2-7, the complete variable domain is DAGVTQSPTHLIKTRGQQVTLRCSPKSGHDTVSWYQQALGQGPQFIFQYYEEEERQRGNFPDRFSGHQFPNYSSELNVNALLLGDSALYLCASSLGLSSYEQYFGPGTRLTVT.

On this clone itself: At one end the junction does not follow the germline gene, possibly because of a read error. The chain carries TRBV6-1 and TRBJ2-7; the D is unclear. Germline V lookup: CDR1 MNHNS, CDR2 SASEGT. The CDR3 totals 15 residues. The DNA for the CDR3 is TGTGCCAGCAGTGAATCGGTTTGGGCCTCCTTCGAGCAGTACTTC. This gives the protein CASSESVWASFEQYF.

CDR3: CASSQSLAGGQETQYF. The CDR3 coding sequence is TGTGCCAGCTCACAATCGCTAGCGGGAGGGCAAGAGACCCAGTACTTC. The rearrangement joins TRBV18 to TRBJ2-5; 12 bases are a match to TRBD2. There are 16 residues in the CDR3. With V trimmed by 4 bases and J by 2 bases, 5 bases remained unmatched. Germline V CDR1 and CDR2: KGHSH, LQKENI. The whole variable domain, remainder taken from reference TRBV18 and TRBJ2-5, is NAGVMQNPRHLVRRRGQEARLRCSPMKGHSHVYWYRQLPEEGLKFMVYLQKENIIDESGMPKERFSAEFPKEGPSILRIQQVVRGDSAAYFCASSQSLAGGQETQYFGPGTRLLVL.

V and J are TRBV29-1 and TRBJ2-1; TRBD1 matches 7 bases. CDR3 length: 14 residues. J was trimmed by 6 bases and V by 6 bases; bases with no gene match: 11. Per germline, CDR1 SQVTM and CDR2 ANQGSEA. CDR3 protein: CSVTRQGPSNEQFF. CDR3 coding DNA: TGCAGCGTGACCCGACAGGGTCCCAGCAATGAGCAGTTCTTC.

The chain is built from TRBV16 and TRBJ1-1; D uncertain. The V end was cut by 1 base, the J end by 3 bases, with 15 bases between. This CDR3 has 16 residues. Looked up from germline, CDR1 is KGHSY and CDR2 is FQNENV. The CDR3 DNA follows: TGTGCCAGCAGCCAATTAAGTCAGGCCTTTCACACTGAAGCTTTCTTT. This sequence encodes CASSQLSQAFHTEAFF.

CDR3 nucleotide sequence: TGTGCCAGCAGTTTATACCCCCCCCTGGGCGGGAAGGGCACAGATACGCAGTATTTT. Its translation: CASSLYPPLGGKGTDTQYF. J is TRBJ2-3 and V is TRBV28; weak D call: TRBD2 (6 bases). V was cut by 1 base and J by 1 base, with 21 bases left in between. Looked up from germline, CDR1 is MDHEN and CDR2 is SYDVKM. The CDR3 runs 19 residues.

V gene TRBV5-1 combines with J gene TRBJ2-5, with 7 bases that match TRBD2. There are 14 residues in the CDR3. V was clipped by 0 bases and J by 1 base; unmatched bases: 0. Germline V gene data show CDR1 as SGHRS and CDR2 as YFSETQ. CDR3 coding DNA: TGCGCCAGCAGCTTGGGGGAGGGCCAAGAGACCCAGTACTTC. Translated: CASSLGEGQETQYF.

The chain is built from TRBV7-8 and TRBJ2-7, with a possible D match to TRBD2 (6 bases). This CDR3 spans 14 amino acids. The V end lost 1 base, the J end lost 4 bases, and 11 bases lay between the germline ends. Germline V lookup: CDR1 SGHVS, CDR2 FQNEAQ. CDR3 in DNA: TGTGCCAGCAGCTTAGTGGGACTCTCATACGAGCAGTACTTC. It yields the protein CASSLVGLSYEQYF.

The chain links TRBV2 to TRBJ2-1; a possible D gene is TRBD1 (6 bases). This CDR3 region has 13 residues. Per the germline V gene, CDR1 is SNHLY and CDR2 is FYNNEI. Trimming left V 10 bases short and J 5 bases short, with 15 bases between. The CDR3 is CATTGTNDNEQFF. In nucleotides, the CDR3 is TGTGCCACCACCGGGACAAATGACAATGAGCAGTTCTTC.

The genes are TRBV28 and TRBJ2-3; TRBD1 matches 9 bases. V was pared by 8 bases and J by 4 bases, with 10 bases of the junction left unmatched. Germline lookup yields CDR1 MDHEN and CDR2 SYDVKM. The CDR3 is made up of 15 amino acids. The CDR3 nucleotides are TGTGCCAGCCCCCCCGGACAGGGGAGAGCAGATACGCAGTATTTT. Protein sequence: CASPPGQGRADTQYF.

V and J are TRBV27 and TRBJ2-7; 12 bases align to TRBD1. The junction had 9 bases not matched to a gene; V was cut back by 5 bases and J by 4 bases. The CDR3 length is 16 residues. Germline loops: CDR1 MNHEY, CDR2 SMNVEV (reference sequence). The CDR3 spells CASSPVSGQGAYEQYF. CDR3 DNA sequence: TGTGCCAGCAGTCCAGTATCGGGACAGGGGGCGTACGAGCAGTACTTC.

The genes are TRBV27 and TRBJ2-7; tentatively, D is TRBD2 (7 bases). The V and J ends lost 2 bases and 4 bases respectively, with 12 bases between them. The CDR3 has 14 residues. The germline V gene encodes CDR1 MNHEY and CDR2 SMNVEV (reference sequence). The DNA of the CDR3 is TGTGCCAGCAGTTTAGGGGGGGCGGGGTACGAGCAGTACTTC. It yields the protein CASSLGGAGYEQYF.

V gene TRBV29-1 combines with J gene TRBJ2-3; 9 bases fit TRBD2. V was clipped by 7 bases and J by 1 base; unmatched bases: 3. The CDR3 has 13 amino acids. CDR1 and CDR2 (germline): SQVTM, ANQGSEA. CDR3 DNA sequence: TGCAGCGCCCGCGGGAGGGGCACAGATACGCAGTATTTT. Its protein is CSARGRGTDTQYF.

The chain links TRBV6-6 to TRBJ2-7; 10 bases align to TRBD2. The V and J ends lost 0 bases and 3 bases, in that order; junction bases with no gene match: 5. This CDR3 spans 16 amino acids. Germline-derived CDR1 and CDR2 are MNHNY and SVGAGI (reference sequence). The CDR3 nucleotides read TGTGCCAGCAGTTACTCCACAGCGGGAGGGATCTACGAGCAGTACTTC. Protein sequence: CASSYSTAGGIYEQYF.

The chain links TRBV5-1 to TRBJ1-5, with D hard to call. Germline V gene lookup returns CDR1 SGHRS and CDR2 YFSETQ. This CDR3 is 14 amino acids long. The V and J ends lost 4 bases and 6 bases respectively, with 14 bases between them. DNA of the CDR3: TGCGCCAGCAGCCCTGGGGTTGGAGGTCAGCCCCAGCATTTT. Its translation: CASSPGVGGQPQHF.

A single count supports this clone. CDR3 residues: CASSLGTGNEKLFF. CDR3 DNA: TGCGCCAGCAGTTTAGGGACAGGGAATGAAAAACTGTTTTTT. The chain carries TRBV5-1 and TRBJ1-4; 9 bases align to TRBD1. J lost 5 bases, V lost 5 bases, and 4 bases had no gene match. Germline-derived CDR1 and CDR2 are SGHRS and YFSETQ. CDR3 length equals 14 residues.

This sequence joins TRBV5-1 and TRBJ2-3, with 8 bases that match TRBD1. Looked up from germline, CDR1 is SGHRS and CDR2 is YFSETQ. The CDR3 spans 16 residues. V was pared by 4 bases and J by 1 base, with 8 bases of the junction left unmatched. The CDR3 DNA sequence: TGCGCCAGCAGCCCAGGACAGGGTTTCGGCACAGATACGCAGTATTTT. Amino acid sequence: CASSPGQGFGTDTQYF. Full variable domain (rest looked up from reference TRBV5-1 and TRBJ2-3): KAGVTQTPRYLIKTRGQQVTLSCSPISGHRSVSWYQQTPGQGLQFLFEYFSETQRNKGNFPGRFSGRQFSNSRSEMNVSTLELGDSALYLCASSPGQGFGTDTQYFGPGTRLTVL.

The chain couples TRBV6-6 to TRBJ2-7; 7 nucleotides align to TRBD2. The germline gives CDR1 MNHNY, CDR2 SVGAGI (reference sequence). CDR3 size: 12 residues. CDR3 nucleotides: TGTTCTGCAGCGGGGAAACAGTACGAGCAGTACTTC. This encodes CSAAGKQYEQYF.

In its sample, this clone was seen a few times. The rearrangement links TRBV19 to TRBJ2-7; D may be TRBD1 (6 bases). The CDR3 contains 13 residues. Germline lookup yields CDR1 LNHDA and CDR2 SQIVND (reference sequence). Trimming took 5 bases from V and 6 from J, leaving 14 bases between them. In nucleotides, the CDR3 is TGTGCCAGTAGTTTCACCGGGACAACCGAGCAGTACTTC. Translated: CASSFTGTTEQYF.